The 22 T cell receptor beta chains in this list originate from one sample, sequenced in a study of early T cells in non-severe SARS-CoV-2 infection. TCRdb re-derived calls from the 5' RACE reads in MiXCR, one entry per CDR3 protein. Of tens of thousands of distinct CDR3 sequences in the sample, roughly 6.1% were seen once. Material: whole blood. These receptors were collected from an adult who was a healthcare worker with PCR-confirmed SARS-CoV-2 infection or an uninfected control (not recorded which).

Only one count was recorded for this clonotype. V usage is TRBV20-1 and J usage is TRBJ2-1; D not resolved. CDR1 and CDR2 (germline): DFQATT, SNEGSKA (reference sequence). The CDR3 extends over 14 amino acids. Trimming pared 0 bases from V and 7 bases from J, leaving 13 bases between. The CDR3 DNA sequence: TGCAGTGCTAGAGATCCTAGGCTGACTAATGAGCAGTTCTTC. Translated, it gives CSARDPRLTNEQFF.

There are many counts of this clonotype. This rearrangement joins TRBV14 to TRBJ2-5, with 9 nucleotides matching TRBD1. CDR3 length equals 14 residues. Trimming cost V 6 bases and J 1 base; bases outside gene matches: 3. The germline CDR1 and CDR2 sequences are SGHDN and FVKESK. This chain's CDR3 is CASRRDRAQETQYF. The CDR3 bases are TGTGCCAGCAGACGGGACAGGGCCCAAGAGACCCAGTACTTC.

This clonotype was observed at least ten times. V is TRBV28 and J is TRBJ2-7; tentative D call: TRBD2 (6 bases). This CDR3 contains 14 residues. Germline V gene lookup returns CDR1 MDHEN and CDR2 SYDVKM. The germline V and J ends were trimmed by 4 bases and 7 bases, with 17 bases remaining between them. CDR3 residues: CASSSPPTRGEQYF. Here the CDR3 DNA reads TGTGCCAGCAGTTCTCCTCCGACTAGGGGTGAGCAGTACTTC.

This chain joins TRBV28 and TRBJ1-2; 7 bases are a match to TRBD1. With 3 bases clipped from V and 6 bases from J, the junction kept 10 bases outside the gene matches. The CDR3 spans 15 residues. CDR1 MDHEN and CDR2 SYDVKM come from the germline V gene. CDR3 DNA: TGTGCCAGCAGTTTCCCCGTAACAGGGGTTAATGGCTACACCTTC. It yields the protein CASSFPVTGVNGYTF.

This chain uses TRBV19 with TRBJ2-7; a possible D gene is TRBD2 (6 bases). Looked up from germline, CDR1 is LNHDA and CDR2 is SQIVND (reference sequence). V gave up 1 base and J gave up 7 bases, with 8 bases separating them. The CDR3 spans 12 residues. In nucleotides, the CDR3 is TGTGCCAGTAGTATAGTGGGGGGAGAGCAGTACTTC. Protein product: CASSIVGGEQYF.

The sample holds a few counts of this clonotype. The V gene is TRBV12-3 or TRBV12-4, the J gene TRBJ2-5; weak D call: TRBD1 (6 bases). The CDR3 contains 13 residues. V was trimmed by 3 bases and J by 4 bases, leaving 9 bases between them. CDR3 nucleotide sequence: TGTGCCAGCAGTTTGTCAGGGGTAGAGACCCAGTACTTC. The encoded protein is CASSLSGVETQYF.

Ten or more counts support this clonotype. The chain links TRBV6-1 to TRBJ1-4; TRBD1 matches 7 bases. The CDR3 spans 15 residues. After removal of 3 bases from V and 4 bases from J, the junction contained 5 bases not matched to a gene. In germline, CDR1 is MNHNS, CDR2 SASEGT. CDR3 amino acids: CASSDQDRINEKLFF. For the CDR3, the DNA is TGTGCCAGCAGTGATCAGGACAGGATTAATGAAAAACTGTTTTTT.

This clonotype has a count of ten or more. This chain uses TRBV28 with TRBJ1-6, with D unclear. Germline assignment: CDR1 MDHEN and CDR2 SYDVKM. This CDR3 comprises 14 residues. The V gene lost 5 bases and the J gene lost 6 bases, with 11 bases spanning the gap. This CDR3 is CASSPPGSNSPLHF. The CDR3 DNA sequence: TGTGCCAGCAGTCCACCCGGGAGTAATTCACCCCTCCACTTT.

The sample holds many counts of this clonotype. The chain links TRBV5-1 to TRBJ2-3; D tentatively reads TRBD1 or TRBD2 (6 bases each). The CDR3 runs to 15 residues. Germline V gene data show CDR1 as SGHRS and CDR2 as YFSETQ. Trimming shortened V by 1 base and J by 2 bases, and 11 bases separated the two germline ends. CDR3 nucleotides: TGCGCCAGCAGCTTGCGGGGGACATCCACAGATACGCAGTATTTT. Protein product: CASSLRGTSTDTQYF.

As regards this clonotype: An end of the junction differs from the germline gene, which may be a read error. The gene calls are TRBV19 and TRBJ1-2; no reliable D call. CDR3 length: 12 residues. The germline CDR1 and CDR2 sequences are LNHDA and SQIVND (reference sequence). CDR3 residues: CVSYRANYGYTF. CDR3 DNA: TGTGTCAGTTACCGGGCAAACTATGGCTACACCTTC.

The table lists this clonotype with many counts. J is TRBJ2-5 and V is TRBV6-2 or TRBV6-3; TRBD2 matches at 7 bases. The CDR3 totals 14 residues. CDR1 MNHEY and CDR2 SVGEGT come from the germline V gene. V dropped 6 bases and J dropped 2; count of bases not matched to a gene: 6. The CDR3 DNA sequence: TGTGCCAGCAGGGAGACGGGGGGACAAGAGACCCAGTACTTC. Translated, it gives CASRETGGQETQYF.

The rearrangement joins TRBV19 to TRBJ2-1, with a possible D match to TRBD2 (5 bases). CDR3 length: 13 residues. V lost 5 bases and J lost 4, with 9 bases in between. Per germline, CDR1 LNHDA and CDR2 SQIVND (reference sequence). CDR3 coding DNA: TGTGCCAGTAGTCCCCGGGGTTACAATGAGCAGTTCTTC. This sequence encodes CASSPRGYNEQFF.

This clonotype was recorded many times. This chain links TRBV27 with TRBJ2-5; D remains unclear. Germline V CDR1 and CDR2: MNHEY, SMNVEV (reference sequence). V dropped 1 base and J dropped 2 bases, with 5 bases sitting between them. The CDR3 has 13 residues. CDR3: CASSLLGQETQYF. The CDR3 DNA is TGTGCCAGCAGTTTATTAGGGCAAGAGACCCAGTACTTC.

The chain recombines TRBV20-1 with TRBJ1-5; unclear D gene. Per the germline V gene, CDR1 is DFQATT and CDR2 is SNEGSKA (reference sequence). The V end lost 5 bases, the J end lost 3 bases, and 11 bases lay between the germline ends. The CDR3 is 13 amino acids. The CDR3 protein is CSAPGGNNQPQHF. CDR3 bases: TGCAGTGCTCCAGGAGGGAACAATCAGCCCCAGCATTTT.

This clonotype was seen repeatedly, ten times or more. This sequence joins TRBV20-1 and TRBJ2-2, with D possibly being TRBD1 (6 bases). Germline lookup yields CDR1 DFQATT and CDR2 SNEGSKA (reference sequence). V lost 3 bases to trimming and J lost 2 bases, with 13 bases between them. This CDR3 has 15 amino acids. CDR3 residues: CSARPTGTNTGELFF. The DNA for the CDR3 is TGCAGTGCTAGGCCTACCGGGACAAACACCGGGGAGCTGTTTTTT.

This clonotype was counted ten times or more. The chain recombines TRBV5-6 with TRBJ1-1; no clear D gene. This CDR3 is built from 13 residues. The germline V and J ends were trimmed by 0 bases and 4 bases, with 7 bases remaining between them. Per germline, CDR1 SGHDT and CDR2 YYEEEE. DNA for the CDR3: TGTGCCAGCAGCTTGGACAGAATCACTGAAGCTTTCTTT. Residues: CASSLDRITEAFF. Filled out from reference TRBV5-6 and TRBJ1-1, the complete variable domain reads DAGVTQSPTHLIKTRGQQVTLRCSPKSGHDTVSWYQQALGQGPQFIFQYYEEEERQRGNFPDRFSGHQFPNYSSELNVNALLLGDSALYLCASSLDRITEAFFGQGTRLTVV.

This rearrangement joins TRBV9 to TRBJ2-2; no clear D. Germline CDR1 is SGDLS and CDR2 is YYNGEE. The CDR3 contains 11 residues. V was pared by 10 bases and J by 6 bases, with 10 bases between. The CDR3 DNA is TGTGCCTCCAAGCAGGCCGGGGAGCTGTTTTTT. Protein: CASKQAGELFF.

The chain couples TRBV9 to TRBJ2-3; D is unresolved. Trimming cost V 0 bases and J 0 bases, with 5 bases left between them. The CDR3 runs to 14 residues. Per the germline V gene, CDR1 is SGDLS and CDR2 is YYNGEE. DNA for the CDR3: TGTGCCAGCAGCGTAGCTCCCAGCACAGATACGCAGTATTTT. It codes for CASSVAPSTDTQYF.

This clonotype was counted many times. V usage is TRBV4-1 and J usage is TRBJ2-7, with 8 bases aligning to TRBD2. The CDR3 covers 16 residues. Germline V gene data show CDR1 as MGHRA and CDR2 as YSYEKL. V dropped 4 bases and J dropped 0; count of bases not matched to a gene: 8. The CDR3 DNA follows: TGCGCCAGCAGCCGCCAACCAGGGACTAGCTCCTACGAGCAGTACTTC. It yields the protein CASSRQPGTSSYEQYF.

This clonotype came up many times. CDR3 bases: TGTGCCAGCTCGGGGACGGGGAATTCACCCCTCCACTTT. It codes for CASSGTGNSPLHF. J is TRBJ1-6 and V is TRBV7-6, with D maybe TRBD1 (5 bases). CDR1 SGHVS and CDR2 FNYEAQ come from the germline V gene. The CDR3 covers 13 residues. The V end lost 8 bases, the J end lost 7 bases, and 12 bases lay between the germline ends.

This clonotype was seen at least ten times. The chain recombines TRBV6-1 with TRBJ1-1; 8 positions agree with TRBD1. The CDR3 contains 15 residues. V trimming: 7 bases; J trimming: 0 bases; junction bases outside the gene matches: 7. Germline assignment: CDR1 MNHNS and CDR2 SASEGT. The CDR3 nucleotides are TGTGCCAGCAAGGACAGGGAATACATGAACACTGAAGCTTTCTTT. Translated: CASKDREYMNTEAFF.

This clonotype occurred many times. One end of the junction does not line up with germline, which may come from a read error. The chain has TRBV7-9 and TRBJ2-5; the D gene is possibly TRBD1 (6 bases). This CDR3 has 14 amino acids. Per the germline V gene, CDR1 is SEHNR and CDR2 is FQNEAQ (reference sequence). As DNA, the CDR3 is TGTACCAGCAGCGCTAACAACAGGGTAAAGACCCAGTACTTC. It is translated as CTSSANNRVKTQYF.